This passage covers 25 T cell receptor beta chains from one sample sequenced in a study of T cell clonotyping in hematopoietic cell transplantation. Here immunoSEQ multiplex PCR was the method, and the copy in TCRdb shows in-frame clones only, minus some. The table has 9,100 or so clones, less than 90% seen once. The specimen comprised peripheral blood mononuclear cells, sampled at the time of graft-versus-host disease after allogeneic stem cell transplant. These receptors all stem from a male patient aged 60 to 75 who had an allogeneic stem cell transplant from a related donor, so the T cells may come from the graft donor. Some clones in this sample may be carry-over from other donors' samples.

The V call is TRBV27, the J call TRBJ1-1; 7 bases line up with TRBD1. Looked up from germline, CDR1 is MNHEY and CDR2 is SMNVEV (reference sequence). The ends lost 3 bases at V and 1 base at J; junction bases unmatched: 8. The CDR3 spans 16 residues. CDR3 sequence: CASSLFMTGTNTEAFF. For the CDR3, the DNA is TGTGCCAGCAGTTTGTTTATGACAGGGACGAACACTGAAGCTTTCTTT.

The rearrangement uses TRBV6-1 and TRBJ1-2; TRBD1 matches at 9 bases. J was trimmed by 5 bases and V by 1 base; bases with no gene match: 2. The germline V gene has CDR1 MNHNS and CDR2 SASEGT. This CDR3 comprises 14 residues. The CDR3 DNA sequence: TGTGCCAGCAGTGAAGTGACAGGGGGTTATGGCTACACCTTC. Translating it yields CASSEVTGGYGYTF.

CDR3 residues: CASSLETGGMHEKLFF. The CDR3 DNA is TGTGCCAGCAGCTTGGAGACAGGGGGTATGCATGAAAAACTGTTTTTT. V is TRBV11-3 and J is TRBJ1-4, with 9 nucleotides matching TRBD1. Trimming removed 3 bases from V and 6 bases from J; junction bases left unmatched: 8. This CDR3 has 16 amino acids. Germline lookup yields CDR1 SGHNT and CDR2 YENEEA.

The V call is TRBV21-1, the J call TRBJ2-1; TRBD1, as called in the table, went unchecked against the DNA. TRBV21-1 is noted as a pseudogene. The CDR3 loop spans 17 amino acids. The CDR3 coding sequence is TGTGCCAGCAGCAAAATCTCCCTACAGGGGACCTACAATGAGCAGTTCTTC. Amino acid sequence: CASSKISLQGTYNEQFF.

The chain couples TRBV28 to TRBJ2-1; TRBD2 matches 8 bases. The CDR3 has 16 residues. The V and J ends lost 4 bases and 3 bases, in that order; junction bases with no gene match: 8. Germline V gives CDR1 MDHEN, CDR2 SYDVKM. CDR3 bases: TGTGCCAGCAGTTCCCTCGGCGGGGGGTACTACAATGAGCAGTTCTTC. This sequence encodes CASSSLGGGYYNEQFF.

The chain carries TRBV5-1 and TRBJ2-1; 7 nucleotides match TRBD1. Unmatched junction bases numbered 6, after V lost 4 bases and J lost 5 bases. Germline CDR1 reads SGHRS; CDR2 reads YFSETQ. This CDR3 is 14 amino acids long. CDR3 sequence (DNA): TGCGCCAGCAGCCCGGGACAGCGTAACAATGAGCAGTTCTTC. This codes for CASSPGQRNNEQFF.

The genes are TRBV19 and TRBJ1-6; weak D call: TRBD1 (6 bases). This CDR3 has 16 residues. CDR1 and CDR2 (germline): LNHDA, SQIVND (reference sequence). V was pared by 7 bases and J by 0 bases, with 13 bases between. The CDR3 protein is CASKGGPGSYNSPLHF. As DNA, the CDR3 is TGTGCCAGTAAAGGGGGACCAGGCTCCTATAATTCACCCCTCCACTTT. Together with reference TRBV19 and TRBJ1-6, the CDR3 gives the full variable domain: DGGITQSPKYLFRKEGQNVTLSCEQNLNHDAMYWYRQDPGQGLRLIYYSQIVNDFQKGDIAEGYSVSREKKESFPLTVTSAQKNPTAFYLCASKGGPGSYNSPLHFGNGTRLTVT.

The V call is TRBV6-1, the J call TRBJ2-3; D is unclear. V shed 8 bases and J shed 2 bases, with 2 bases lying between them. Germline lookup yields CDR1 MNHNS and CDR2 SASEGT. CDR3 length equals 10 residues. In DNA, the CDR3 is TGTGCCAGCCACACAGATACGCAGTATTTT. This sequence encodes CASHTDTQYF.

This sequence joins TRBV9 and TRBJ1-3; 8 nucleotides match TRBD1. CDR1 and CDR2 from the germline V gene are SGDLS and YYNGEE. The CDR3 consists of 15 residues. V lost 0 bases and J lost 1; bases outside the gene matches: 0. The CDR3 sequence: CASSVGDRSGNTIYF. The CDR3 DNA reads as TGTGCCAGCAGCGTAGGGGACAGGTCTGGAAACACCATATATTTT. The full variable domain, completed using reference TRBV9 and TRBJ1-3, is DSGVTQTPKHLITATGQRVTLRCSPRSGDLSVYWYQQSLDQGLQFLIQYYNGEERAKGNILERFSAQQFPDLHSELNLSSLELGDSALYFCASSVGDRSGNTIYFGEGSWLTVV.

V and J are TRBV4-1 and TRBJ1-4; TRBD1 is a possible D gene (6 bases). V was shortened by 1 base and J by 0 bases, with 21 bases between the two germline ends. The CDR3 covers 20 residues. The germline CDR1 and CDR2 sequences are MGHRA and YSYEKL. This chain's CDR3 is CASSQVLGAPRSATNEKLFF. The CDR3 DNA sequence: TGCGCCAGCAGCCAAGTTCTGGGGGCTCCCAGATCGGCAACTAATGAAAAACTGTTTTTT.

The rearrangement joins TRBV25-1 to TRBJ2-7, with 9 bases lining up with TRBD1. In germline, CDR1 is MGHDK, CDR2 SYGVNS. CDR3 size: 13 residues. J gave up 4 bases and V 8 bases, and 6 bases lay outside the gene matches. Here the CDR3 DNA reads TGTGCCAGCGAGGGACAGGGAGCGTACGAGCAGTACTTC. Translated: CASEGQGAYEQYF.

The CDR3 DNA is TGTGCCAGCAGCTTAGTTTCTCGGATGAACACTGAAGCTTTCTTT. As protein: CASSLVSRMNTEAFF. The V call is TRBV11-3, the J call TRBJ1-1; unclear D gene. The germline gives CDR1 SGHNT, CDR2 YENEEA. The CDR3 extends over 15 amino acids. Trimming took 1 base from V and 0 from J, leaving 9 bases between them.

The chain recombines TRBV5-4 with TRBJ1-1, with D perhaps TRBD1 (6 bases). V dropped 0 bases and J dropped 4 bases, with 13 bases sitting between them. The V gene's germline CDR1 is SGHNT and CDR2 YYREEE (reference sequence). The CDR3 covers 15 residues. This chain's CDR3 is CASSLEGGRATEAFF. The DNA of the CDR3 is TGTGCCAGCAGCTTGGAGGGGGGGCGCGCCACTGAAGCTTTCTTT.

The V call is TRBV10-3, the J call TRBJ1-6, with 7 bases fitting TRBD1. Germline values: CDR1 ENHRY, CDR2 SYGVKD. V gave up 4 bases and J gave up 7 bases; unmatched junction bases: 7. This CDR3 is built from 15 residues. CDR3 sequence (DNA): TGTGCCATCAGTGGACGAACAGGGGAGAATTCACCCCTCCACTTT. It translates to CAISGRTGENSPLHF.

This sequence joins TRBV7-9 and TRBJ1-2, with D possibly TRBD1 on 6 matching bases. Trimming left V 5 bases short and J 2 bases short, with 15 bases between. The CDR3 is 15 amino acids. Germline loops: CDR1 SEHNR, CDR2 FQNEAQ (reference sequence). The CDR3, as DNA: TGTGCCAGCAGCCTTGGGGGGGGCAAGAACTATGGCTACACCTTC. Translating gives CASSLGGGKNYGYTF.

The V call is TRBV4-2, the J call TRBJ1-2; tentative D call: TRBD1 (5 bases). CDR1 is LGHNA and CDR2 is YNFKEQ in the germline V gene. The ends were cut back, 0 bases at V and 5 bases at J, with 16 bases in the middle. The CDR3 is made up of 16 amino acids. The CDR3, as DNA: TGTGCCAGCAGCCAAGATAAGGGCAGGGTATTATATGGCTACACCTTC. Translation gives CASSQDKGRVLYGYTF.

This sequence joins TRBV7-2 and TRBJ1-6, with D possibly TRBD1 on 6 matching bases. In germline, CDR1 is SGHTA, CDR2 FQGNSA. CDR3 size: 16 residues. Between the trimmed V and J ends, which lost 5 bases and 2 bases, there was a span of 13 bases. CDR3 bases: TGTGCCAGCAGCCAGAGGGGGAGGGCCTATAATTCACCCCTCCACTTT. Protein: CASSQRGRAYNSPLHF.

This rearrangement joins TRBV7-9 to TRBJ1-6; a possible D gene is TRBD1 (6 bases). Germline CDR1 SEHNR, CDR2 FQNEAQ (reference sequence). CDR3 length equals 16 residues. V was shortened by 1 base and J by 4 bases, with 11 bases between the two germline ends. CDR3 coding DNA: TGTGCCAGCAGCTTAGAAGGGACACCTTATAATTCACCCCTCCACTTT. Protein: CASSLEGTPYNSPLHF.

V usage is TRBV4-3 and J usage is TRBJ1-4; D uncertain. Germline values: CDR1 LGHNA, CDR2 YSLEER. The CDR3 covers 13 residues. V lost 0 bases, J lost 8 bases, and 7 bases lay in between. CDR3: CASSQEGREKLFF. As DNA, the CDR3 is TGCGCCAGCAGCCAAGAAGGGCGAGAAAAACTGTTTTTT.

The DNA of the CDR3 is TGTGCCAGCAGTGGACAGGTGGGCACTGAAGCTTTCTTT. This sequence encodes CASSGQVGTEAFF. The gene calls are TRBV6-4 and TRBJ1-1; weak D call: TRBD1 (6 bases). Trimming took 4 bases from V and 4 from J, leaving 10 bases between them. The CDR3 runs 13 residues. CDR1 is MRHNA, CDR2 SNTAGT, per germline.

The rearrangement links TRBV6-1 to TRBJ2-2; no clear D. CDR1 is MNHNS and CDR2 is SASEGT in the germline V gene. This CDR3 has 15 residues. Trimming shortened V by 2 bases and J by 5 bases, and 12 bases separated the two germline ends. CDR3 coding DNA: TGTGCCAGCAGTGAATTCGACACCCAAACCGGGGAGCTGTTTTTT. This sequence encodes CASSEFDTQTGELFF.

This clone has just a few counts. As DNA, the CDR3 is TGCGCCAGCAGCTTGGATCGGGACAGGGTTTCACCCCTCCACTTT. This encodes CASSLDRDRVSPLHF. The genes are TRBV5-1 and TRBJ1-6; the match to TRBD1 covers 9 bases. CDR1 and CDR2 (germline): SGHRS, YFSETQ. The V segment lost 0 bases and the J segment 9 bases; nucleotides outside the gene matches: 4. The CDR3 has 15 amino acids.

V usage is TRBV6-5 and J usage is TRBJ1-2; 7 bases agree with TRBD1. Unmatched junction bases numbered 6, after V lost 0 bases and J lost 2 bases. This CDR3 comprises 16 residues. CDR1 and CDR2 (germline): MNHEY, SVGAGI. CDR3 sequence reads: CASSYSRGGGNYGYTF. The CDR3 DNA sequence: TGTGCCAGCAGTTACTCGAGAGGGGGCGGGAACTATGGCTACACCTTC.

The chain is built from TRBV30 and TRBJ1-2, with D uncertain. Germline CDR1 is GTSNPN and CDR2 is SVGIG (reference sequence). The length of the CDR3 is 13 residues. CDR3 sequence reads: CAREIRINYGYTF. The CDR3 DNA reads TGTGCTCGAGAGATCAGGATAAACTATGGCTACACCTTC.

V is TRBV11-3 and J is TRBJ1-1; the D gene is possibly TRBD1 (6 bases). The CDR3 is 15 amino acids. Germline lookup yields CDR1 SGHNT and CDR2 YENEEA. Trimming cost V 5 bases and J 0 bases, with 13 bases left between them. CDR3 DNA: TGTGCCAGCAGCGCAGGGGCGCCGGTGAACACTGAAGCTTTCTTT. Encoded protein: CASSAGAPVNTEAFF.